This T cell receptor (beta chain) was obtained from a study of T cells in tumors after PD-1 blockade. At the level of the study: During anti-PD-1 treatment, some patients continued daily vismodegib 150 mg.

Using immunoSEQ multiplex PCR, the repertoire was profiled, and TCRdb retains in-frame clones only, with some absent. The sample holds 20,000 to 25,000 clones, around 78% seen once. Input was roughly 550 ng to 6,004 ng of genomic DNA from tumor or blood. V lost 9 bases, J lost 9 bases, and 14 bases lay in between. Germline lookup yields CDR1 LNHDA and CDR2 SQIVND (reference sequence). This CDR3 comprises 12 residues. The material was PBMCs, obtained before anti-PD-1 treatment. This chain uses TRBV19 with TRBJ1-4, with TRBD1 as a possible D gene (5 bases). This TCR was sampled from a human donor with basal cell carcinoma. CDR3 region: CARDTTPKKLFF. CDR3 DNA: TGTGCCAGGGACACTACCCCGAAAAAACTGTTTTTT.